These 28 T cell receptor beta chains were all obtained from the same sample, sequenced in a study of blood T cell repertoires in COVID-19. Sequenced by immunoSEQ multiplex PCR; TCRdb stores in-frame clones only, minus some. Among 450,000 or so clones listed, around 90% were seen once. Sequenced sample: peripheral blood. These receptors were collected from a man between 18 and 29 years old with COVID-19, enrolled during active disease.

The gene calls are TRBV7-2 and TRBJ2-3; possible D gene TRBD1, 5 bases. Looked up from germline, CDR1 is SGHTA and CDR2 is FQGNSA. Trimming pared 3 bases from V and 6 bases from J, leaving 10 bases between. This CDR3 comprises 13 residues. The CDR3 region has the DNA TGTGCCAGCAGCTTCCAGGGAAGGGATACGCAGTATTTT. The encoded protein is CASSFQGRDTQYF.

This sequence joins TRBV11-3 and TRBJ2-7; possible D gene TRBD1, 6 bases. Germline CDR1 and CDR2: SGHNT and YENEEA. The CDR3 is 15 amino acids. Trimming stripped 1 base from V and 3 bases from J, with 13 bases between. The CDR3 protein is CASSLGGGRDYEQYF. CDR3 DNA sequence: TGTGCCAGCAGCTTAGGAGGGGGAAGGGACTACGAGCAGTACTTC.

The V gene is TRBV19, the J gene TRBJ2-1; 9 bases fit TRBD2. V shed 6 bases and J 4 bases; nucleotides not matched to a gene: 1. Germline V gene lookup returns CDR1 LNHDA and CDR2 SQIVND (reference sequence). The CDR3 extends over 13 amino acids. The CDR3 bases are TGTGCCAGTAGACTAGCGGGTTACAATGAGCAGTTCTTC. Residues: CASRLAGYNEQFF.

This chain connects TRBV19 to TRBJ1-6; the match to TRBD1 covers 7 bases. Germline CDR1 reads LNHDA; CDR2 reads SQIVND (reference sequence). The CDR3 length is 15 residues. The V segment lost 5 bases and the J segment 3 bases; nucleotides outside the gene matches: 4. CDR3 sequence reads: CASSLRDSYNSPLHF. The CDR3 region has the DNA TGTGCCAGTAGTCTCCGGGACAGCTATAATTCACCCCTCCACTTT.

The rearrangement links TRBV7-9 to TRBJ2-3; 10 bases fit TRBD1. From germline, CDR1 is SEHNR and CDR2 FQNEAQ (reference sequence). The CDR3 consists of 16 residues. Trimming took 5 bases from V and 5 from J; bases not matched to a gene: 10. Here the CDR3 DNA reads TGTGCCAGCAGCGCACACCGGGACAGGGGTCTAGATACGCAGTATTTT. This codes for CASSAHRDRGLDTQYF.

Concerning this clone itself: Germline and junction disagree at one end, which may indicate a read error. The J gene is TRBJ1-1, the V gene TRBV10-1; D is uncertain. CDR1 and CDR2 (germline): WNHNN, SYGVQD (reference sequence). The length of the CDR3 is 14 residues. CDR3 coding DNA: TGCGCCAGCAGTGGGTCCCGACGTCTGACTGAAGCTTTTTTT. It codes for CASSGSRRLTEAFF.

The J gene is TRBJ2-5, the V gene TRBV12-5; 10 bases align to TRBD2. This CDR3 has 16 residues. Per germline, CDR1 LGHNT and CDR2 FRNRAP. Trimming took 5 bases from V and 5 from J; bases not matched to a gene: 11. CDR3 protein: CASGKGYGTSAETQYF. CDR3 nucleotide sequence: TGTGCTAGTGGTAAAGGCTACGGGACTAGCGCTGAGACCCAGTACTTC.

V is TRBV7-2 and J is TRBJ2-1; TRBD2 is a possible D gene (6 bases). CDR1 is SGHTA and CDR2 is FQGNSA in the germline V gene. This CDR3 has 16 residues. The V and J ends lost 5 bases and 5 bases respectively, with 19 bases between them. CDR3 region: CASSLVAGGLDNEQFF. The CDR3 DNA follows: TGTGCCAGCAGCCTAGTAGCTGGAGGGCTGGACAATGAGCAGTTCTTC.

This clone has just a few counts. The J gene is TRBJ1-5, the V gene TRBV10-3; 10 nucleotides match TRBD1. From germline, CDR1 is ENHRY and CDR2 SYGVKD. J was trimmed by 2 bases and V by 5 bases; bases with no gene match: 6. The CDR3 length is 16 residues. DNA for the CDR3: TGTGCCATCAGTTCGACAGGGGGCAGGGGCAATCAGCCCCAGCATTTT. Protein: CAISSTGGRGNQPQHF.

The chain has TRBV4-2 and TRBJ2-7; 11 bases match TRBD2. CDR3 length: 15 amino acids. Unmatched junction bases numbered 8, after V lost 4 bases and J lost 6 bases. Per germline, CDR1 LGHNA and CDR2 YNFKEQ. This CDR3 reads CASSPIGLAGGEQYF. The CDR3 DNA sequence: TGTGCCAGCAGCCCTATAGGGCTAGCGGGAGGCGAGCAGTACTTC.

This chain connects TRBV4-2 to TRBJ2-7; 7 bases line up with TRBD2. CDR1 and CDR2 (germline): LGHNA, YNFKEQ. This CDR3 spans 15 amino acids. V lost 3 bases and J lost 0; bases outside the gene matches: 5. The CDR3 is CASSQIRDYSYEQYF. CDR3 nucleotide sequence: TGTGCCAGCAGCCAGATCCGGGACTACTCCTACGAGCAGTACTTC.

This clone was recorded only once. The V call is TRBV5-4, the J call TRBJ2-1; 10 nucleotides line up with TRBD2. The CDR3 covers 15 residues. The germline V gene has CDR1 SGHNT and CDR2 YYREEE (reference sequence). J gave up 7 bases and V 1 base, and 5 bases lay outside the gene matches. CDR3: CASSLSGLAMNEQFF. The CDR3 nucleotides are TGTGCCAGCAGCTTGTCGGGACTAGCGATGAATGAGCAGTTCTTC. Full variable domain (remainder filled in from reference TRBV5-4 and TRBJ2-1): ETGVTQSPTHLIKTRGQQVTLRCSSQSGHNTVSWYQQALGQGPQFIFQYYREEENGRGNFPPRFSGLQFPNYSSELNVNALELDDSALYLCASSLSGLAMNEQFFGPGTRLTVL.

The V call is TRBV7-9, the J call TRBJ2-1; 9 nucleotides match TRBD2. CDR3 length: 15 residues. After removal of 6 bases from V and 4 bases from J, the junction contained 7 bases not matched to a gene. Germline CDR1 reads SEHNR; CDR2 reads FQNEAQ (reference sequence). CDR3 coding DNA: TGTGCCAGCAGTTCCACTAGCGGGCTATACAATGAGCAGTTCTTC. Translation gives CASSSTSGLYNEQFF.

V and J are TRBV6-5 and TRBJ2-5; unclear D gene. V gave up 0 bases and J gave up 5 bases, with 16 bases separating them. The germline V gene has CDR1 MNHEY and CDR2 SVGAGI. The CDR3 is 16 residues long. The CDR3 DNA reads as TGTGCCAGCAGTTACTCCGTGTGGCTAGTTGCGGAGACCCAGTACTTC. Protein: CASSYSVWLVAETQYF.

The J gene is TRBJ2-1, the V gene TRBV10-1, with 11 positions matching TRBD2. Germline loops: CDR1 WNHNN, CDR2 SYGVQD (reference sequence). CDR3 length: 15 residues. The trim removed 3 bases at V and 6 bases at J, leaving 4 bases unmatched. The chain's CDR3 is CASSDKTSGGNEQFF. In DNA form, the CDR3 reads TGCGCCAGCAGTGATAAAACTAGCGGGGGCAATGAGCAGTTCTTC.

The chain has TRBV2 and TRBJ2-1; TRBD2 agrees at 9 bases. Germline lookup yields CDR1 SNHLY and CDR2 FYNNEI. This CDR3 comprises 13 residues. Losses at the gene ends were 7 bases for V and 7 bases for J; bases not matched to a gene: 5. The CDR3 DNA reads TGTGCCAGCACGCGGGAGGGCGGAAATGAGCAGTTCTTC. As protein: CASTREGGNEQFF.

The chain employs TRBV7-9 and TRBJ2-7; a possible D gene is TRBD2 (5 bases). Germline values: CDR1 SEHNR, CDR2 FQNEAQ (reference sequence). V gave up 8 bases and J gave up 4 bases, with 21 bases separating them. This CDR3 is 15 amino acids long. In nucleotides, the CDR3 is TGTGCCAGCTCCAGCGGCCTAGATCTCGTTTACGAGCAGTACTTC. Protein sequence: CASSSGLDLVYEQYF.

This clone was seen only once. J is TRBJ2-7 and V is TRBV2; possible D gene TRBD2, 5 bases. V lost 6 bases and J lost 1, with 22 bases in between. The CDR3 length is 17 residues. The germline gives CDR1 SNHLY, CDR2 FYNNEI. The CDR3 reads CASRKEALSSWSYEQYF. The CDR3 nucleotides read TGTGCCAGCAGGAAGGAGGCCCTTAGCTCCTGGTCCTACGAGCAGTACTTC.

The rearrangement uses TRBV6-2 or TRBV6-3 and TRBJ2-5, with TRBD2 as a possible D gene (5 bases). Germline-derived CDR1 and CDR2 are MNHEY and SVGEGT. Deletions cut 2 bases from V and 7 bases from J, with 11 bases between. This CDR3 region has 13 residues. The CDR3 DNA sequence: TGTGCCAGCAGTTACCCGCCCCGGGGGACCCAGTACTTC. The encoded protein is CASSYPPRGTQYF.

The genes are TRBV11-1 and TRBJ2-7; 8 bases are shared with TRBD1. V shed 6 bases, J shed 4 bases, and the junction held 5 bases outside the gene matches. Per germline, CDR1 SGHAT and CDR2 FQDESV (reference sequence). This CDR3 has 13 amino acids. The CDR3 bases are TGTGCCAGCAGAAAGGACAGGGAGTACGAGCAGTACTTC. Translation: CASRKDREYEQYF.

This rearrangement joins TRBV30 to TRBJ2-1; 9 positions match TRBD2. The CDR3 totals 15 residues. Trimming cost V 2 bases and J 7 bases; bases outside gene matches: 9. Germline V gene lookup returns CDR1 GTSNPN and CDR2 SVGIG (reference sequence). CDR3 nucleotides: TGTGCCTGGAGTTTCTTAGCGGGAGCCGATAATGAGCAGTTCTTC. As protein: CAWSFLAGADNEQFF.

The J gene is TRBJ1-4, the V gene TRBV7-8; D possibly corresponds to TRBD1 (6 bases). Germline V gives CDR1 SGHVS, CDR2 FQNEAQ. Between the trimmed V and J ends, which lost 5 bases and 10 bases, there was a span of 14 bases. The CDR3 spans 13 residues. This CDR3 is CASSPKGGVKLFF. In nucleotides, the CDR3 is TGTGCCAGCAGCCCTAAAGGGGGGGTAAAACTGTTTTTT.

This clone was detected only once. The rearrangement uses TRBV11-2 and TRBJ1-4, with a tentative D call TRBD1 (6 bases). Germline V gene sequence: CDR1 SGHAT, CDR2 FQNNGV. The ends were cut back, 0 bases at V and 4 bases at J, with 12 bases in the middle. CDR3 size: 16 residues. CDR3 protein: CASSLEQGYYNEKLFF. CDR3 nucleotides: TGTGCCAGCAGCTTAGAGCAGGGGTACTATAATGAAAAACTGTTTTTT.

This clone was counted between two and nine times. CDR3 sequence: CASSTGTTPSYEQYF. DNA of the CDR3: TGTGCCAGTAGTACCGGGACTACTCCCTCCTACGAGCAGTACTTC. This sequence joins TRBV19 and TRBJ2-7; 7 bases agree with TRBD2. Trimming took 4 bases from V and 0 from J; bases not matched to a gene: 6. From germline, CDR1 is LNHDA and CDR2 SQIVND (reference sequence). This CDR3 has 15 amino acids.

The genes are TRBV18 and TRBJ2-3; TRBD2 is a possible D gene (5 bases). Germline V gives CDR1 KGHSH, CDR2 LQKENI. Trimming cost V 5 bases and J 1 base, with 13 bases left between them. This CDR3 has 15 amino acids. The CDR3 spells CASSSVLAGTDTQYF. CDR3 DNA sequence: TGTGCCAGCTCATCCGTCCTAGCCGGCACAGATACGCAGTATTTT. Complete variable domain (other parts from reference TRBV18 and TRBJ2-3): NAGVMQNPRHLVRRRGQEARLRCSPMKGHSHVYWYRQLPEEGLKFMVYLQKENIIDESGMPKERFSAEFPKEGPSILRIQQVVRGDSAAYFCASSSVLAGTDTQYFGPGTRLTVL.

The CDR3 sequence: CASSQDFRADTEAFF. The CDR3 DNA sequence: TGTGCCAGCAGCCAAGATTTCAGGGCGGACACTGAAGCTTTCTTT. The chain links TRBV4-2 to TRBJ1-1; a possible D gene is TRBD1 (5 bases). The CDR3 is 15 amino acids. Trimming cost V 0 bases and J 3 bases, with 11 bases left between them. The germline V gene encodes CDR1 LGHNA and CDR2 YNFKEQ.

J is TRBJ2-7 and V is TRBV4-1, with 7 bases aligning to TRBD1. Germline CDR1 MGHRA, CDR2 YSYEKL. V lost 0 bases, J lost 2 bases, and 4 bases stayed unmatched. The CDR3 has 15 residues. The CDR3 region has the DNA TGCGCCAGCAGCCAAGAGGGGGACAGAACCTACGAGCAGTACTTC. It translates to CASSQEGDRTYEQYF.

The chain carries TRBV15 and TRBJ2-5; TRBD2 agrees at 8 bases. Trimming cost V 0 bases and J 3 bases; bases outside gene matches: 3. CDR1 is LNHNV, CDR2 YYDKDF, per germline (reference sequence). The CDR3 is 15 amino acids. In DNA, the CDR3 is TGTGCCACCAGCAGAGATCCAGCGGGAGAAGAGACCCAGTACTTC. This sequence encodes CATSRDPAGEETQYF. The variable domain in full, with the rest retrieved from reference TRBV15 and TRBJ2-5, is DAMVIQNPRYQVTQFGKPVTLSCSQTLNHNVMYWYQQKSSQAPKLLFHYYDKDFNNEADTPDNFQSRRPNTSFCFLDIRSPGLGDTAMYLCATSRDPAGEETQYFGPGTRLLVL.